This T cell receptor (beta chain) was observed in a study of cytomegalovirus exposure and HLA in healthy donors. The primer mix had 60 Vbeta and 13 Jbeta primers. This table comes from immunoSEQ multiplex PCR, and its TCRdb copy is limited to in-frame clones, with some not included. The sample shows about 120,000 clones, 81% of them seen only once. This sequence was found in a woman aged 40 to 50 in good health and CMV-seronegative. The sequenced material came from PBMCs.

DNA for the CDR3: TGTGCCAGCAGCCTCGGGACAGGGCTTGGCAATCAGCCCCAGCATTTT. Encoded protein: CASSLGTGLGNQPQHF. V gene TRBV5-8 combines with J gene TRBJ1-5; 9 nucleotides line up with TRBD1. The CDR3 length is 16 residues. Germline CDR1 reads SGHTS; CDR2 reads YDEGEE. The V gene end was trimmed by 4 bases and the J gene end by 2 bases; junction bases not matched to a gene: 7.